The present TCR beta chain was sequenced within a study of cytomegalovirus exposure and HLA in healthy donors. PCR employed 60 Vbeta and 13 Jbeta primers. Produced via immunoSEQ multiplex PCR; TCRdb's table is partial and in-frame only. Here the sample spans about 110,000 clones, approximately 84% being singletons. V shed 6 bases and J 8 bases; nucleotides not matched to a gene: 7. Per germline, CDR1 ENHRY and CDR2 SYGVKD. This CDR3 is 15 amino acids long. V and J are TRBV10-3 and TRBJ2-2, with TRBD1 matching over 12 bases. Material for sequencing was PBMCs. This clonotype was obtained from a man aged 35-49 years in good health and CMV-seronegative. The CDR3: CAIREPGQGAGELFF. DNA of the CDR3: TGTGCCATCAGGGAACCGGGACAGGGGGCTGGGGAGCTGTTTTTT.